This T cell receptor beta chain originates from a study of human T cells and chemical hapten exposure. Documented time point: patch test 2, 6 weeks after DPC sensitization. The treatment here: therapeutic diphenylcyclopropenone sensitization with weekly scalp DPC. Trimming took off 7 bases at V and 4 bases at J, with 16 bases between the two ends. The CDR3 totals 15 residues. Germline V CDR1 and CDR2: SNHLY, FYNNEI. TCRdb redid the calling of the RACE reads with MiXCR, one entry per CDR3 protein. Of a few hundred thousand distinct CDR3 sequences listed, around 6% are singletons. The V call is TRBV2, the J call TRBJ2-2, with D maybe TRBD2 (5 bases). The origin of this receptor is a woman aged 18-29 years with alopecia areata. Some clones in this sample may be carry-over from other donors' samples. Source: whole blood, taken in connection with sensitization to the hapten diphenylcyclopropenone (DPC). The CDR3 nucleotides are TGTGCCAGCAACGTCCCGGGGTTAGGCACCGGGGAGCTGTTTTTT. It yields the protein CASNVPGLGTGELFF. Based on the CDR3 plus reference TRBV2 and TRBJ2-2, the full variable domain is EPEVTQTPSHQVTQMGQEVILRCVPISNHLYFYWYRQILGQKVEFLVSFYNNEISEKSEIFDDQFSVERPDGSNFTLKIRSTKLEDSAMYFCASNVPGLGTGELFFGEGSRLTVL.